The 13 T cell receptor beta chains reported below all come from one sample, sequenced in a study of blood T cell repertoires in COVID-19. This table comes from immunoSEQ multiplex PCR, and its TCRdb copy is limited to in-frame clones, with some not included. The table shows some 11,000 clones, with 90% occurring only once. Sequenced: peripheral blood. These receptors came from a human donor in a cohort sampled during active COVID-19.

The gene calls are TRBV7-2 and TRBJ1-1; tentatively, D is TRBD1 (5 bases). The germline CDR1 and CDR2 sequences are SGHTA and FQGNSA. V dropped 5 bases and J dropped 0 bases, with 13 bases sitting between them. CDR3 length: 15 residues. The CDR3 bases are TGTGCCAGCAGCCTCCAGGGTGGGATGAACACTGAAGCTTTCTTT. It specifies CASSLQGGMNTEAFF.

As DNA, the CDR3 is TGCGCCAGCAGCACGGCGGGGGGAACCGGGGAGCTGTTTTTT. It encodes CASSTAGGTGELFF. The rearrangement links TRBV5-1 to TRBJ2-2; 8 nucleotides line up with TRBD2. The CDR3 has 14 residues. Germline CDR1 is SGHRS and CDR2 is YFSETQ. V lost 4 bases, J lost 5 bases, and 4 bases stayed unmatched. Drawing the rest from reference TRBV5-1 and TRBJ2-2, the complete variable domain is KAGVTQTPRYLIKTRGQQVTLSCSPISGHRSVSWYQQTPGQGLQFLFEYFSETQRNKGNFPGRFSGRQFSNSRSEMNVSTLELGDSALYLCASSTAGGTGELFFGEGSRLTVL.

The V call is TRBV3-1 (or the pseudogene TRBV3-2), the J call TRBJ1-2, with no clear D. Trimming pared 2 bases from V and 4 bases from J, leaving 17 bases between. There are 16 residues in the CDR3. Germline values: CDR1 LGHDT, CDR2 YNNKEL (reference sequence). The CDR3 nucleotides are TGTGCCAGCAGCCAATCCGTGGTCTTTAGTAGCTATGGCTACACCTTC. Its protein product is CASSQSVVFSSYGYTF.

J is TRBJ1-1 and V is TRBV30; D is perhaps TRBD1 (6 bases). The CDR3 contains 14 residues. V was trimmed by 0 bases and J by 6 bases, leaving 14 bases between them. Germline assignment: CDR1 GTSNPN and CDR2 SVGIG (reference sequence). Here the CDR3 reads CAWSVRRGGAEAFF. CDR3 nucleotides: TGTGCCTGGAGTGTACGCCGAGGGGGGGCTGAAGCTTTCTTT.

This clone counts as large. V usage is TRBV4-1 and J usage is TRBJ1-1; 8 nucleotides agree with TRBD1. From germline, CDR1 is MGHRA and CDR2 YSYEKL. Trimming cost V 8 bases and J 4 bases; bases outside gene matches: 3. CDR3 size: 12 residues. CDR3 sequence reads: CASQGARTEAFF. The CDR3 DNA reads TGCGCCAGCCAGGGGGCTCGCACTGAAGCTTTCTTT.

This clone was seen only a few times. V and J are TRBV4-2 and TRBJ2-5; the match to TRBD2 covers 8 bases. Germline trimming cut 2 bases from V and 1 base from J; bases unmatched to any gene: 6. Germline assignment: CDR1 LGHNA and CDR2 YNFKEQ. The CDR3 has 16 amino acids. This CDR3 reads CASSQHPGGGQETQYF. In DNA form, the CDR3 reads TGTGCCAGCAGCCAACACCCCGGGGGGGGCCAAGAGACCCAGTACTTC.

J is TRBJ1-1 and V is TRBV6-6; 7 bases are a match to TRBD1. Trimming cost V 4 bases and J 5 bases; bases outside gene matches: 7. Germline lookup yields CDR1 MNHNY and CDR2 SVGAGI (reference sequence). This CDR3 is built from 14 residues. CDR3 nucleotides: TGTGCCAGCAGTTCTAGGGGGCGCGGGACTGAAGCTTTCTTT. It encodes CASSSRGRGTEAFF.

This chain's CDR3 is CASSLRQAQTYEQYF. CDR3 nucleotide sequence: TGTGCCAGTAGTCTCCGACAGGCTCAAACCTACGAGCAGTACTTC. J is TRBJ2-7 and V is TRBV19, with D possibly matching TRBD1 (6 bases). The CDR3 totals 15 residues. Germline values: CDR1 LNHDA, CDR2 SQIVND (reference sequence). Trimming took 5 bases from V and 2 from J, leaving 16 bases between them.

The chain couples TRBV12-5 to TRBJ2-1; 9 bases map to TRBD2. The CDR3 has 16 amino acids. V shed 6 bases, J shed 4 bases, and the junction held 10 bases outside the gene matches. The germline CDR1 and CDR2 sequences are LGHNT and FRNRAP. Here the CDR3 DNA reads TGTGCTAGTGGCAACACCGCGGGGGGGAGGTACAATGAGCAGTTCTTC. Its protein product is CASGNTAGGRYNEQFF.

The CDR3 coding sequence is TGTGCCAGCAGCGCCCGTGGCGGAAACACAGATACGCAGTATTTT. The encoded protein is CASSARGGNTDTQYF. V usage is TRBV9 and J usage is TRBJ2-3; D gene uncertain. The CDR3 runs 15 residues. The germline V and J ends were trimmed by 3 bases and 2 bases, with 13 bases remaining between them. Per the germline V gene, CDR1 is SGDLS and CDR2 is YYNGEE.

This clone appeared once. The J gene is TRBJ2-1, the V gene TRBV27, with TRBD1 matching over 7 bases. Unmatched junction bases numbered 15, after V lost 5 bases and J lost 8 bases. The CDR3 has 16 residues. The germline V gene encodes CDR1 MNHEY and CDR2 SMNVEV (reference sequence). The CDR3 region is CASSPPRGRVIDEQFF. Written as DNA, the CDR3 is TGTGCCAGCAGTCCTCCAAGGGGGCGGGTTATCGATGAGCAGTTCTTC.

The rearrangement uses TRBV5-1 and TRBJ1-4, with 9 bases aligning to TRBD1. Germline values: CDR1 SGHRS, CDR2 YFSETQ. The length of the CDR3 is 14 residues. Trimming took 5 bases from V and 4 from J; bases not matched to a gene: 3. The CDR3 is CASRADRGNEKLFF. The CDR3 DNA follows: TGCGCCAGCAGGGCGGACAGGGGTAATGAAAAACTGTTTTTT. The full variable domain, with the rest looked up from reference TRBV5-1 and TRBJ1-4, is KAGVTQTPRYLIKTRGQQVTLSCSPISGHRSVSWYQQTPGQGLQFLFEYFSETQRNKGNFPGRFSGRQFSNSRSEMNVSTLELGDSALYLCASRADRGNEKLFFGSGTQLSVL.

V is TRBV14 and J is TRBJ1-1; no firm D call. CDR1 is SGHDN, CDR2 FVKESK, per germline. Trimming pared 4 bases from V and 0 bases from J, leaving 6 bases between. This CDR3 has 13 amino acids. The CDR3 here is CASSLNMNTEAFF. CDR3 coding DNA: TGTGCCAGCAGCCTCAACATGAACACTGAAGCTTTCTTT.